The rows below give T cell receptor beta chains drawn from one sample of a study of T cell responses to AZD1222 COVID-19 vaccine. Assay used: immunoSEQ multiplex PCR; TCRdb lists only in-frame clones, some missing. The sample includes more than 80,000 clones, roughly nine tenths of them seen just once. Here the sequenced sample was peripheral blood, taken on day 0 of AZD1222 vaccination. The receptors come from an adult in good health. Both conserved end residues are trimmed from each CDR3. Each record gives: V gene, J gene, clone size, CDR3 protein. Clone size is stated in some rows and not others, as once, few, many or a class when expanded.

>TRBV19|TRBJ1-5|.
ASNERPSNQPQH
>TRBV29-1|TRBJ1-1|.
SFDVNTEAF
>TRBV30|TRBJ2-7|.
AWSYSGSYEQY
>TRBV6-6|TRBJ2-7|.
ASSYHGQGQNEQY
>TRBV5-1|TRBJ1-4|.
ASSLGSGANEKLF
>TRBV6-5|TRBJ2-7|once
ASSYSTSDPYEQY
>TRBV11-2|TRBJ2-5|.
ASSPPGVGEETQY
>TRBV6-5|TRBJ2-3|.
ASSYSLASSTDTQY
>TRBV2|TRBJ1-1|.
ASTKGTEAF
>TRBV5-4|TRBJ2-7|.
ASSLGGLALYEQY
>TRBV24-1|TRBJ2-5|.
ATSDSGLAGGETQY
>TRBV4-2|TRBJ1-2|few
ASSQVEDRVGYGYT
>TRBV7-9|TRBJ2-1|.
ASTLAGGPNEQF
>TRBV6-5|TRBJ2-1|.
ASTLSGSWYNEQF
>TRBV24-1|TRBJ1-1|.
ATSDSDRGEAF
>TRBV19|TRBJ2-7|few
ASSGRLAGGDEQY
>TRBV6-5|TRBJ2-7|.
AGSYSQGYEQY
>TRBV6-5|TRBJ1-1|.
ASIVSIMNTEAF
>TRBV9|TRBJ2-7|.
ASSPQAGGSSFEQY
>TRBV19|TRBJ2-1|few
ASRLSSYNEQF
>TRBV5-6|TRBJ2-3|.
ASGNGYAASTDTQY
>TRBV15|TRBJ2-5|.
ATSRVERNTLRTQY
>TRBV27|TRBJ2-2|.
ASRGGVSRTGELF
>TRBV3-1/TRBV3-2|TRBJ1-5|.
ASSQDGEQPQH
>TRBV7-8|TRBJ2-7|.
ASSTPSGRSYEQY
>TRBV18|TRBJ1-1|.
ASSPNRGVGAF
>TRBV4-3|TRBJ2-7|.
ASSQTAAGGTYEQY
>TRBV14|TRBJ2-1|.
ASSQAGGLAGAYEQF
>TRBV5-1|TRBJ1-3|.
ASSTGTLGNTIY
>TRBV7-2|TRBJ2-1|.
ASTKGREGHYNEQF
>TRBV11-2|TRBJ2-1|.
ASSYRTSVSYNEQF
>TRBV5-1|TRBJ1-6|.
ASSSTGGISPLH
>TRBV24-1|TRBJ2-1|.
ATSGFNEQF
>TRBV4-1|TRBJ2-7|.
ASRGTGSEQY
>TRBV19|TRBJ2-3|once
ASSRLAEGAEY
>TRBV7-2|TRBJ2-1|.
ASSLLAGGGNEQF
>TRBV7-9|TRBJ2-6|once
ASSSRSLQWHSGANVLT
>TRBV7-2|TRBJ1-6|.
ASSLVGRVNSPLH
>TRBV7-8|TRBJ1-1|.
ASSLASTAAEAF
>TRBV7-3|TRBJ2-1|once
ASSLGLAGGPDEQF
>TRBV20-1|TRBJ2-7|.
SASGLAESSYEQY
>TRBV27|TRBJ2-3|.
ASSLRLAGGPAPQY